What follows are 22 T cell receptor beta chains derived from one specimen sequenced in a study of vaccination effects on CD4 cells after COVID-19. Their antigens are not known. Before sequencing took place, the ViraFEST assay used viral peptide pools to expand antigen-specific CD4+ T cells. When ten to eleven days of culture had elapsed, CD4+ T cells were isolated. The person's infection with SARS-CoV-2, confirmed by PCR, took place between March and December 2020. TCRdb's table, derived via immunoSEQ multiplex PCR, lists solely in-frame clones and lacks some. This sample has 22,000 or so clones, with about four fifths found just once. The source was CD4+ T cells from PBMCs cultured with a peptide pool, collected before COVID-19 vaccination. These receptors came from a human donor who had a prior SARS-CoV-2 infection.

The V gene is TRBV5-1, the J gene TRBJ1-4; no definite D call. The CDR3 spans 13 residues. V was shortened by 2 bases and J by 5 bases, with 7 bases between the two germline ends. Germline CDR1 SGHRS, CDR2 YFSETQ. In DNA form, the CDR3 reads TGCGCCAGCAGCTTCTCTCGGAATGAAAAACTGTTTTTT. Translated: CASSFSRNEKLFF.

This chain uses TRBV4-1 with TRBJ2-3; TRBD2 matches 16 bases. The germline gives CDR1 MGHRA, CDR2 YSYEKL. CDR3 length: 20 amino acids. The trim removed 4 bases at V and 5 bases at J, leaving 15 bases unmatched. CDR3 residues: CASSRTLGTSGGVVKDTQYF. The CDR3 DNA reads TGCGCCAGCAGCCGCACGCTCGGGACTAGCGGGGGGGTGGTTAAAGATACGCAGTATTTT.

The V call is TRBV5-1, the J call TRBJ1-4; no clear D. Trimming removed 3 bases at V and 3 bases at J, with 9 bases between. The CDR3 has 14 amino acids. From germline, CDR1 is SGHRS and CDR2 YFSETQ. CDR3 region: CASSSSSPNEKLFF. CDR3 DNA: TGCGCCAGCAGCTCCTCGAGTCCTAATGAAAAACTGTTTTTT.

The J gene is TRBJ2-5, the V gene TRBV18; D call uncertain. CDR1 is KGHSH, CDR2 LQKENI, per germline. The CDR3 is 12 amino acids. The V end lost 2 bases, the J end lost 2 bases, and 3 bases lay between the germline ends. CDR3 protein: CASSPDQETQYF. CDR3 sequence (DNA): TGTGCCAGCTCACCAGATCAAGAGACCCAGTACTTC.

The chain couples TRBV27 to TRBJ2-3; 7 nucleotides align to TRBD2. CDR1 MNHEY and CDR2 SMNVEV come from the germline V gene (reference sequence). The CDR3 totals 19 residues. With 5 bases clipped from V and 1 base from J, the junction kept 18 bases outside the gene matches. The CDR3 loop reads CASSVRVPSAAGGTDTQYF. DNA of the CDR3: TGTGCCAGCAGTGTCCGTGTGCCCTCGGCGGCGGGGGGCACAGATACGCAGTATTTT.

This chain uses TRBV5-1 with TRBJ2-1; 9 bases agree with TRBD2. Germline V gives CDR1 SGHRS, CDR2 YFSETQ. The CDR3 sequence is 16 residues long. J was trimmed by 4 bases and V by 5 bases; bases with no gene match: 10. For the CDR3, the DNA is TGCGCCAGCAGAAACCCAGCGGGGGGTCTATACAATGAGCAGTTCTTC. Amino acids: CASRNPAGGLYNEQFF.

The V call is TRBV7-2, the J call TRBJ2-3, with 13 positions matching TRBD2. The CDR3 covers 16 residues. Germline V lookup: CDR1 SGHTA, CDR2 FQGNSA. J gave up 1 base and V 3 bases, and 1 base lay outside the gene matches. The CDR3 spells CASSFGLAGGTDTQYF. Here the CDR3 DNA reads TGTGCCAGCAGCTTCGGACTAGCGGGGGGCACAGATACGCAGTATTTT. Variable domain in full (rest from reference TRBV7-2 and TRBJ2-3): GAGVSQSPSNKVTEKGKDVELRCDPISGHTALYWYRQSLGQGLEFLIYFQGNSAPDKSGLPSDRFSAERTGGSVSTLTIQRTQQEDSAVYLCASSFGLAGGTDTQYFGPGTRLTVL.

This clone ranks as medium-sized (0.01 to 0.1%). The CDR3 DNA sequence: TGTGCCTTAAGCGGTAGTCTAGAGTACAATGAGCAGTTCTTC. This translates into CALSGSLEYNEQFF. V usage is TRBV30 and J usage is TRBJ2-1, with a possible D match to TRBD2 (5 bases). From germline, CDR1 is GTSNPN and CDR2 SVGIG (reference sequence). The CDR3 sequence is 14 residues long. The ends were cut back, 7 bases at V and 4 bases at J, with 17 bases in the middle.

The rearrangement links TRBV15 to TRBJ1-4; D is unresolved. The CDR3 has 13 amino acids. V was trimmed by 8 bases and J by 10 bases, leaving 17 bases between them. Germline CDR1 and CDR2: LNHNV and YYDKDF (reference sequence). In DNA, the CDR3 is TGTGCCACCTCCCCCGTGGCTGGTGTAAAACTGTTTTTT. Its translation is CATSPVAGVKLFF.

This chain joins TRBV19 and TRBJ1-1; 7 bases are a match to TRBD1. V shed 6 bases and J 7 bases; nucleotides not matched to a gene: 14. This CDR3 has 15 amino acids. Per germline, CDR1 LNHDA and CDR2 SQIVND (reference sequence). Here the CDR3 DNA reads TGTGCCAGTAGGAGATACTGGGACAGCCCGAATGAAGCTTTCTTT. This codes for CASRRYWDSPNEAFF.

The chain combines TRBV7-9 with TRBJ1-1; D remains unclear. This CDR3 region has 13 residues. V lost 0 bases and J 9 bases, leaving 11 bases between the germline ends. Germline V gene data show CDR1 as SEHNR and CDR2 as FQNEAQ (reference sequence). Here the CDR3 reads CASSLARSEKAFF. CDR3 in DNA: TGTGCCAGCAGCTTAGCCAGGTCGGAAAAAGCTTTCTTT. Together with reference TRBV7-9 and TRBJ1-1, the CDR3 gives the full variable domain: DTGVSQNPRHKITKRGQNVTFRCDPISEHNRLYWYRQTLGQGPEFLTYFQNEAQLEKSRLLSDRFSAERPKGSFSTLEIQRTEQGDSAMYLCASSLARSEKAFFGQGTRLTVV.

This chain links TRBV7-2 with TRBJ2-1; perhaps TRBD2 as D (6 bases). The CDR3 totals 15 residues. In germline, CDR1 is SGHTA, CDR2 FQGNSA. Trimming left V 5 bases short and J 2 bases short, with 13 bases between. CDR3 region: CASSPRLVTYNEQFF. DNA of the CDR3: TGTGCCAGCAGCCCTAGACTAGTAACCTACAATGAGCAGTTCTTC.

The chain carries TRBV30 and TRBJ1-3; D is undetermined. Germline V gene lookup returns CDR1 GTSNPN and CDR2 SVGIG (reference sequence). V was clipped by 0 bases and J by 0 bases, with 9 bases between them. The CDR3 is 15 residues long. CDR3 DNA sequence: TGTGCCTGGAGTGTAGGGTTCCACTCTGGAAACACCATATATTTT. This sequence encodes CAWSVGFHSGNTIYF.

This clone has only a few counts. The chain joins TRBV6-1 to TRBJ1-5, with D uncertain. The V end was cut by 2 bases, the J end by 3 bases, with 8 bases between. The CDR3 totals 14 residues. The germline V gene encodes CDR1 MNHNS and CDR2 SASEGT. CDR3 nucleotides: TGTGCCAGCAGTGAATTCCGGGACAATCAGCCCCAGCATTTT. It is translated as CASSEFRDNQPQHF.

The chain uses TRBV4-2 and TRBJ2-6; TRBD1 matches at 7 bases. The CDR3 has 17 residues. Germline V gives CDR1 LGHNA, CDR2 YNFKEQ. The trim removed 0 bases at V and 0 bases at J, leaving 2 bases unmatched. This chain's CDR3 is CASSQDAGGSGANVLTF. As DNA, the CDR3 is TGTGCCAGCAGCCAAGATGCAGGGGGCTCTGGGGCCAACGTCCTGACTTTC.

The rearrangement links TRBV6-6 to TRBJ2-6; weak D call: TRBD2 (5 bases). Trimming took 2 bases from V and 1 from J, leaving 9 bases between them. The CDR3 spans 16 residues. Germline V gene lookup returns CDR1 MNHNY and CDR2 SVGAGI (reference sequence). CDR3 residues: CASSYSWESGANVLTF. CDR3 DNA sequence: TGTGCCAGCAGTTACAGTTGGGAGTCTGGGGCCAACGTCCTGACTTTC.

The J gene is TRBJ2-5, the V gene TRBV2; D remains ambiguous. V lost 7 bases and J 5 bases, leaving 8 bases between the germline ends. In germline, CDR1 is SNHLY, CDR2 FYNNEI. This CDR3 spans 11 amino acids. The DNA for the CDR3 is TGTGCCAGCAATCTTGGGGAGACCCAGTACTTC. Translation: CASNLGETQYF.

In this sample, this clone turned up once. The chain carries TRBV7-2 and TRBJ2-7; no reliable D call. This CDR3 is 14 amino acids long. Germline V gene lookup returns CDR1 SGHTA and CDR2 FQGNSA. Between the trimmed V and J ends, which lost 5 bases and 2 bases, there was a span of 13 bases. The CDR3: CASSPMGQAYEQYF. CDR3 bases: TGTGCCAGCAGCCCGATGGGCCAAGCCTACGAGCAGTACTTC.

The V call is TRBV4-3, the J call TRBJ2-7; 8 bases are shared with TRBD1. The CDR3 spans 15 residues. V shed 4 bases and J 7 bases; nucleotides not matched to a gene: 12. Germline-derived CDR1 and CDR2 are LGHNA and YSLEER. The CDR3 reads CASSRSSQGGYEQYF. The CDR3 bases are TGCGCCAGCAGCCGGAGTTCACAGGGGGGTTATGAGCAGTACTTC.

The chain employs TRBV7-3 and TRBJ2-5; possibly TRBD2 for D (6 bases). V was shortened by 5 bases and J by 1 base, with 8 bases between the two germline ends. Germline values: CDR1 SGHTA, CDR2 FQGTGA. The CDR3 runs 13 residues. The CDR3 here is CASSIAVQETQYF. In nucleotides, the CDR3 is TGTGCCAGCAGCATAGCGGTCCAAGAGACCCAGTACTTC.

This chain connects TRBV2 to TRBJ1-5, with D possibly TRBD1 on 5 matching bases. Trimming stripped 8 bases from V and 3 bases from J, with 23 bases between. Germline-derived CDR1 and CDR2 are SNHLY and FYNNEI. The CDR3 consists of 17 residues. The CDR3 bases are TGTGCCAGCCGCCACTTTCCGGGGCGGCTCGACAATCAGCCCCAGCATTTT. Translation gives CASRHFPGRLDNQPQHF.

J is TRBJ1-3 and V is TRBV7-9; no reliable D call. CDR3 length: 16 residues. CDR1 and CDR2 (germline): SEHNR, FQNEAQ (reference sequence). Trimming pared 1 base from V and 0 bases from J, leaving 10 bases between. The CDR3 DNA sequence: TGTGCCAGCAGCTTAGGAGGAAAGAGCTCTGGAAACACCATATATTTT. Translation: CASSLGGKSSGNTIYF.